This is a list of T cell receptor beta chains from one sample in a study of regulatory T cells in long-lasting Graves disease. TCRdb re-analysed the multiplex PCR reads in MiXCR, keeping a single row per CDR3 protein. Of around 450,000 distinct CDR3 sequences in the sample, 20% to 25% were seen once. The source was peripheral blood mononuclear cells (PBMCs), collected when the disease was refractory, from a patient treated with antithyroid drugs. These receptors were obtained from a female donor with Graves disease. The CDR3 runs from the conserved cysteine through the conserved F or W. A D gene is named only where the DNA matches it firmly. Size tells how often a clone was seen (once, few, many) or the class of an expanded clone, and some rows leave it out.

D gene,J gene,clone size,V gene,CDR3 DNA,CDR3 protein
.,TRBJ2-7,.,TRBV14,TGTGCCAGCAGCCAAGAACGGGGGCCAGCCTACGAGCAGTACTTC,CASSQERGPAYEQYF
.,TRBJ1-1,few,TRBV7-9,TGTGCCAGCAGCTTAATGGGGGCAGGAGCTTTCTTT,CASSLMGAGAFF
.,TRBJ1-2,.,TRBV7-2,TGTGCCAGCACGTACAGGGAACTTAACTATGGCTACACCTTC,CASTYRELNYGYTF
TRBD2,TRBJ2-7,few,TRBV19,TGTGCCAGTAGTCCCTGGGAGGGCAACGAGCAGTACTTC,CASSPWEGNEQYF
.,TRBJ1-1,few,TRBV11-1,TGTGCCAGCGTCGACAGAATGAACACTGAAGCTTTCTTT,CASVDRMNTEAFF
.,TRBJ1-3,.,TRBV19,TGTGCCAGTAGTATGTCAGCGAGCTCTGGAAACACCATATATTTT,CASSMSASSGNTIYF
.,TRBJ1-1,.,TRBV18,TGTGCCAGCGCCGATGACAGGAACACTGAAGCTTTCTTT,CASADDRNTEAFF
TRBD1,TRBJ2-7,.,TRBV7-8,TGTGCCAGCAGCTTACAGCCCGGACAGGGGATCTTCCACGAGCAGTACTTC,CASSLQPGQGIFHEQYF
TRBD2,TRBJ2-5,many,TRBV12-3/TRBV12-4,TGTGCCAGCAGTTTACTAGCGGGGGAGACCCAGTACTTC,CASSLLAGETQYF
.,TRBJ1-1,many,TRBV7-8,TGTGCCAGCAGCTTAGCCTCCGGCGAAGCTTTCTTT,CASSLASGEAFF
TRBD2,TRBJ2-7,few,TRBV20-1,TGCAGTGCCGACCTTGAGAGCGGGGACTACGAGCAGTACTTC,CSADLESGDYEQYF
.,TRBJ1-6,many,TRBV7-2,TGTGCCAGCAGCCCCGGGGTCTATAATTCACCCCTCCACTTT,CASSPGVYNSPLHF
TRBD1,TRBJ2-7,many,TRBV10-3,TGTGCCCCGGGAGAGGGGGGACAGGGGATCTACGAGCAGTACTTC,CAPGEGGQGIYEQYF
.,TRBJ1-2,many,TRBV28,TGTGCCAGCAGTTTTTTGACAACTAACTATGGCTACACCTTC,CASSFLTTNYGYTF
.,TRBJ2-7,many,TRBV20-1,TGCAGTGCTAGCGGGACACCCCTCTCCTACGAGCAGTACTTC,CSASGTPLSYEQYF
TRBD1,TRBJ1-2,many,TRBV5-1,TGCGCCAGCAGCGCGGAACGCGCCGGGACAGGGGAGAAAGGCTACACCTTC,CASSAERAGTGEKGYTF
.,TRBJ1-1,few,TRBV27,TGTGCCAGCAGTTTTGGTAGGCTGGGGGACACTGAAGCTTTCTTT,CASSFGRLGDTEAFF
TRBD1,TRBJ2-7,.,TRBV4-3,TGCGCCAGCAGCGAGTACAGGGGTGAGATCGACGAGCAGTACTTC,CASSEYRGEIDEQYF
.,TRBJ2-2,few,TRBV25-1,TGTGCCAGCAGTGAAAATTTCCCACGGCACTTGGAGACCGGGGAGCTGTTTTTT,CASSENFPRHLETGELFF
TRBD2,TRBJ2-4,.,TRBV7-2,TGTGCCAGCAGCACCGGGGGGGGGGCTGAAAACATTCAGTACTTC,CASSTGGGAENIQYF
.,TRBJ2-5,once,TRBV7-2,TGTGCCAGCAGCTTCCAGTCGGGAGTGGAGACCCAGTACTTC,CASSFQSGVETQYF
.,TRBJ1-2,many,TRBV12-3/TRBV12-4,TGTGCCAGCAGCCCTAAACTTGACCCGGCTAACTATGGCTACACCTTC,CASSPKLDPANYGYTF
.,TRBJ2-7,.,TRBV20-1,TGCAGTGCTAGAGATGCGGAGGCCGCAACTGCCTCCTACGAGCAGTACTTC,CSARDAEAATASYEQYF
.,TRBJ2-7,.,TRBV7-3,TGTGCCAGCAGCTTAAGTTACGGGGTCGAGCAGTACTTC,CASSLSYGVEQYF
.,TRBJ1-2,few,TRBV5-4,TGTGCCAGCAGCTTACTTGCTGGGAACTATGGCTACACCTTC,CASSLLAGNYGYTF
TRBD1,TRBJ1-2,few,TRBV19,TGTGCCAGTAGTTTCTCGACAGGGAACTATGGCTACACCTTC,CASSFSTGNYGYTF
.,TRBJ1-3,.,TRBV7-2,TGTGCCAGCGGACCAGGGAGCTCTGGAAACACCATACATTTT,CASGPGSSGNTIHF
TRBD1,TRBJ2-5,many,TRBV7-9,TGTGCCAGCAACCGAGGAAGGGGGCGAGGAGAGACCCAGTACTTC,CASNRGRGRGETQYF
.,TRBJ1-2,.,TRBV19,TGTGCCAGTAGTTGGCCCACTTTCTATGGCTACACCTTC,CASSWPTFYGYTF
.,TRBJ2-7,.,TRBV3-1,TGTGCCAGCAGCCAAGTGCCCAGGGTAGGGGACGAGCAGTACTTC,CASSQVPRVGDEQYF
.,TRBJ1-2,.,TRBV5-1,TGCGCCAGCAGCCCCCGGGACCCGTTAGGTGAGGATGGCTACACCTTC,CASSPRDPLGEDGYTF
TRBD1,TRBJ1-6,.,TRBV19,TGTGCCAGTCGGACAGGGGGCGACTATAATTCACCCCTCCACTTT,CASRTGGDYNSPLHF
TRBD1,TRBJ1-2,.,TRBV3-1,TGTGCCAGCAGCCAAGATATAGGGACAGAGAATGGCTACACCTTC,CASSQDIGTENGYTF
.,TRBJ2-5,many,TRBV20-1,TGCAGTGCTAGAGATGGCCAGGCAGAAGAGACCCAGTACTTC,CSARDGQAEETQYF
TRBD2,TRBJ2-7,.,TRBV28,TGTGCCAGCAGTTCCCAAGCGGGAGGGGGTCACGAGCAGTACTTC,CASSSQAGGGHEQYF
.,TRBJ2-5,many,TRBV2,TGTGCCAGCAGTGTGGCGGGAGAGACCCAGTACTTC,CASSVAGETQYF
.,TRBJ2-7,.,TRBV9,TGTGCCAGCAGCCCCACAGGTTTCGGTGGCGAGCAGTACTTC,CASSPTGFGGEQYF
.,TRBJ2-7,many,TRBV6-1,TGTGCCAGCAGACGACCCGACTCCCTCCAGTACTTC,CASRRPDSLQYF
.,TRBJ1-1,many,TRBV28,TGTGCCAGCAGTTTATCGGGGGCCAACACTGAAGCTTTCTTT,CASSLSGANTEAFF
.,TRBJ2-1,.,TRBV3-1,TGTGCCAGCAGCCCGCGGGGACTCTCCTACAATGAGCAGTTCTTC,CASSPRGLSYNEQFF
.,TRBJ2-7,many,TRBV6-1,TGTGCCAGCAGGACAGCCGGTTTCGGGGGTAACTACGAGCAGTACTTC,CASRTAGFGGNYEQYF